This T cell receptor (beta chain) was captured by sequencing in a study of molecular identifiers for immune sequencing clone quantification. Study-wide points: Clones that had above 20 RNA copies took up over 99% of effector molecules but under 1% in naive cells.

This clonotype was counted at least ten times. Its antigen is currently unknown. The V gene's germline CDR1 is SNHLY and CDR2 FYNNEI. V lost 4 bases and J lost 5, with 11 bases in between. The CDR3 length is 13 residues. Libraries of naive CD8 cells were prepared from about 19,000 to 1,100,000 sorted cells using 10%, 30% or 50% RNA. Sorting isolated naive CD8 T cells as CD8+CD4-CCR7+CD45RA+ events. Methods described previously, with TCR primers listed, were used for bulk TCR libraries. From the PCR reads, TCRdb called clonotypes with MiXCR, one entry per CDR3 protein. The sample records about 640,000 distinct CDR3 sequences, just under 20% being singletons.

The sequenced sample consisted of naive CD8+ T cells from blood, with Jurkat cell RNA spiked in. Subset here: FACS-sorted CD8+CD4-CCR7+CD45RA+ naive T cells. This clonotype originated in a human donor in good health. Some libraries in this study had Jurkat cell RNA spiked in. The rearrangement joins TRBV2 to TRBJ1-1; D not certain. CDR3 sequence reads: CASSARGGTEAFF. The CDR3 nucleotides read TGTGCCAGCAGTGCCCGAGGTGGAACTGAAGCTTTCTTT. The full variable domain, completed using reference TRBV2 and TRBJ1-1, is EPEVTQTPSHQVTQMGQEVILRCVPISNHLYFYWYRQILGQKVEFLVSFYNNEISEKSEIFDDQFSVERPDGSNFTLKIRSTKLEDSAMYFCASSARGGTEAFFGQGTRLTVV.